This T cell receptor beta chain was sequenced during a study of T cell responses to AZD1222 COVID-19 vaccine. About the study: Second-dose intervals near 4 or 12 weeks were combined. Study-level points and caveats: At baseline, just five or six AZD1222 recipients tested seropositive. Dominant CD4 TCR responses targeted spike regions 160-218 and 743-854. Clonal diversity was possibly underestimated, and the donors were mostly white British, with more females.

About this clone: Its specificity is unknown.

With V trimmed by 4 bases and J by 2 bases, 4 bases remained unmatched. This CDR3 contains 15 residues. Germline assignment: CDR1 SGDLS and CDR2 YYNGEE. The repertoire was sequenced with immunoSEQ multiplex PCR; TCRdb's copy has only in-frame clones and lacks some. This sample has about 120,000 clones, with approximately 87% found just once. The chain joins TRBV9 to TRBJ2-1, with 9 bases aligning to TRBD1. The specimen was peripheral blood, collected on day 0 of AZD1222 vaccination. This receptor was obtained from an adult in good health. This CDR3 reads CASSPWDRAYNEQFF. CDR3 coding DNA: TGTGCCAGCAGCCCCTGGGACAGGGCCTACAATGAGCAGTTCTTC.